The 8 T cell receptor beta chains below were found in one sample sequenced in a study of T cells in Graves' hyperthyroidism and ophthalmopathy. There were TCR beta CDR3 regions amplified from RNA transcripts. HTBI primers were used for first-round RT-PCR of the TCR CDR3. TCRdb used MiXCR to reprocess the multiplex PCR reads, holding one entry per CDR3 protein. The profile shows around 350,000 distinct CDR3 sequences, 15% to 17% of them singletons. The sample comprised blood. Every receptor here comes from a woman aged 18 to 35 with Graves' hyperthyroidism that later progressed to Graves' ophthalmopathy.

This clonotype occurred many times. The rearrangement uses TRBV30 and TRBJ2-1; TRBD2 aligns across 7 bases. The CDR3 extends over 15 amino acids. Per germline, CDR1 GTSNPN and CDR2 SVGIG (reference sequence). Trimming removed 0 bases from V and 6 bases from J; junction bases left unmatched: 8. The CDR3 loop is CAWSVDFASGNEQFF. The CDR3 DNA reads as TGTGCCTGGAGTGTAGATTTTGCTAGCGGCAATGAGCAGTTCTTC.

This clonotype was observed a handful of times. CDR3 sequence: CATSPPLGTDTQYF. The CDR3, as DNA: TGTGCCACCAGTCCTCCACTCGGCACAGATACGCAGTATTTT. The chain joins TRBV24-1 to TRBJ2-3; no firm D call. CDR1 is KGHDR, CDR2 SFDVKD, per germline. V gave up 6 bases and J gave up 1 base, with 10 bases separating them. This CDR3 has 14 amino acids.

This clonotype was picked up many times. The chain employs TRBV28 and TRBJ2-3, with D perhaps TRBD1 (5 bases). The CDR3 has 16 amino acids. Trimming pared 2 bases from V and 3 bases from J, leaving 15 bases between. Germline-derived CDR1 and CDR2 are MDHEN and SYDVKM. The CDR3 bases are TGTGCCAGCAGTTTAATCATCTTGCCAGGGACAGATACGCAGTATTTT. Protein product: CASSLIILPGTDTQYF.

This clonotype showed up many times. The chain combines TRBV6-2 or TRBV6-3 with TRBJ1-1; D remains ambiguous. Between the trimmed V and J ends, which lost 6 bases and 0 bases, there was a span of 17 bases. The CDR3 totals 16 residues. Germline CDR1 is MNHEY and CDR2 is SVGEGT. The CDR3 bases are TGTGCCAGCAGCCCTATCAGACCGACGTTGAACACTGAAGCTTTCTTT. Protein sequence: CASSPIRPTLNTEAFF.

This clonotype was counted at least ten times. The V and J genes are TRBV2 and TRBJ1-1; weak D call: TRBD1 (6 bases). Germline V CDR1 and CDR2: SNHLY, FYNNEI. This CDR3 spans 15 amino acids. V dropped 6 bases and J dropped 3 bases, with 17 bases sitting between them. CDR3 sequence reads: CASRSGARADTEAFF. The CDR3 region has the DNA TGTGCCAGCAGGTCGGGGGCCAGGGCCGACACTGAAGCTTTCTTT.

This clonotype was observed at least ten times. This chain joins TRBV7-2 and TRBJ2-7; TRBD1 matches at 7 bases. The V segment lost 5 bases and the J segment 8 bases; nucleotides outside the gene matches: 6. This CDR3 is 12 amino acids long. Germline V CDR1 and CDR2: SGHTA, FQGNSA. CDR3 in amino acids: CASSRSTGKQYF. For the CDR3, the DNA is TGTGCCAGCAGCCGCTCGACAGGGAAGCAGTACTTC.

V gene TRBV5-1 combines with J gene TRBJ2-7; unclear D gene. V shed 4 bases and J shed 5 bases, with 7 bases lying between them. The CDR3 is made up of 11 amino acids. Germline CDR1 is SGHRS and CDR2 is YFSETQ. DNA of the CDR3: TGCGCCAGCAGCGCGGAGCACGAGCAGTACTTC. Protein sequence: CASSAEHEQYF.

This clonotype was counted at least ten times. The V call is TRBV4-2, the J call TRBJ2-7, with 11 bases identical to TRBD2. The germline V gene has CDR1 LGHNA and CDR2 YNFKEQ. V dropped 0 bases and J dropped 4; count of bases not matched to a gene: 8. This CDR3 contains 17 residues. CDR3 nucleotides: TGTGCCAGCAGCCAAGATGGAGGACTAGCGGGTTTATACGAGCAGTACTTC. Its translation is CASSQDGGLAGLYEQYF.